This T cell receptor beta chain originates from a study of cytomegalovirus exposure and HLA in healthy donors. Germline V gives CDR1 LGHNA, CDR2 YNFKEQ. The CDR3 runs to 14 residues. V lost 7 bases and J lost 8; bases outside the gene matches: 10. The primer mix had 60 Vbeta and 13 Jbeta primers. As handled by the study authors: Later analysis identified 65 million to 80 million unique TCR beta chains, about 10 million shared. The data were produced by immunoSEQ multiplex PCR, yet TCRdb's version contains in-frame clones alone and is incomplete. That table supplies the V and J calls and clone size; D and trimming were determined from the DNA. The sample records tens of thousands of clones, 82% being singletons. Turning to this clone: Its antigen remains unknown.

Study-level results: Indistinguishable V segments, including TRBV6-2 and TRBV6-3, were excluded. Sequencing artifact likely explains a cluster of highly shared sequence variants.

The sample taken for sequencing was PBMCs. The receptor was isolated from a woman between 18 and 29 years old in good health and CMV-seropositive. The rearrangement joins TRBV4-2 to TRBJ2-1, with 8 bases identical to TRBD2. The CDR3 reads CASTNHRGGDEQFF. The CDR3 nucleotides are TGTGCCAGCACCAACCACCGGGGGGGCGATGAGCAGTTCTTC.